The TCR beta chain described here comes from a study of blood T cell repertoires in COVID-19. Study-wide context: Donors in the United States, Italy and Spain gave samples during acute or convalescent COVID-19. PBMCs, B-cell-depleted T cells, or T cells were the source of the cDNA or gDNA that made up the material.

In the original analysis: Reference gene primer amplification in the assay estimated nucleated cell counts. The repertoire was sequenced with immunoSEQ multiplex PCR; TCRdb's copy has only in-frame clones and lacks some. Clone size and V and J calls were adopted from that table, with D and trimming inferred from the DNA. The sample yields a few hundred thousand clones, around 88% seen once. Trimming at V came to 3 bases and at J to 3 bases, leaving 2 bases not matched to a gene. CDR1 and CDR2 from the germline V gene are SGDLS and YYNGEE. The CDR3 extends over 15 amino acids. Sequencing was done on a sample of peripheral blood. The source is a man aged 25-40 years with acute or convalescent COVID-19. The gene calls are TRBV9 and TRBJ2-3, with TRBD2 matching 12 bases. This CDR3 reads CASSASGRETDTQYF. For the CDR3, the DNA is TGTGCCAGCAGCGCTAGCGGGAGGGAAACAGATACGCAGTATTTT.